This T cell receptor (beta chain) was profiled in a study of blood T cell repertoires in COVID-19. Profiling relied on immunoSEQ multiplex PCR, and the TCRdb table lists in-frame clones only, not all of them. This sample has about 59,000 clones, with around 79% found just once. Only one count was recorded for this clone. The germline CDR1 and CDR2 sequences are SGHRS and YFSETQ. V gave up 1 base and J gave up 9 bases; unmatched junction bases: 6. CDR3 length: 15 amino acids. This clonotype originated in a woman aged 50 to 60 with active or convalescent COVID-19. Sequencing was carried out using peripheral blood. The chain joins TRBV5-1 to TRBJ2-1, with TRBD2 identical over 11 bases. The CDR3 spells CASSLIAGGPTEQFF. The CDR3 DNA sequence: TGCGCCAGCAGCTTGATAGCGGGAGGGCCCACTGAGCAGTTCTTC.